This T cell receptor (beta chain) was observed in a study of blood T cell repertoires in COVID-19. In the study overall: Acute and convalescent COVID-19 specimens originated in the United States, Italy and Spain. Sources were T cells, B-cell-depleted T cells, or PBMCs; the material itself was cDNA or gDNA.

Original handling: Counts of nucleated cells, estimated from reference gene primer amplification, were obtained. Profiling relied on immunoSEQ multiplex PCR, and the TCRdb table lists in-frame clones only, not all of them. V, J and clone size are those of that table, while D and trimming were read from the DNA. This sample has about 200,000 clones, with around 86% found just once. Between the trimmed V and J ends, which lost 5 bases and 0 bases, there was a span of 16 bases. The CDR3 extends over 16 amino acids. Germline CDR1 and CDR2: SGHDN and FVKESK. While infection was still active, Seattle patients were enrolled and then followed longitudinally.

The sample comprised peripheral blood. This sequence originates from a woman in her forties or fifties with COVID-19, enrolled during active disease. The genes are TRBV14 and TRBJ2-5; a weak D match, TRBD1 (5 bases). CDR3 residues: CASSSRQISYQETQYF. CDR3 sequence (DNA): TGTGCCAGCAGCTCCCGACAGATAAGTTACCAAGAGACCCAGTACTTC.